This entry concerns a single T cell receptor (beta chain). Germline V gene lookup returns CDR1 SGHRS and CDR2 YFSETQ. V was cut by 4 bases and J by 0 bases, with 11 bases left in between. This CDR3 is 15 amino acids long. This record comes from a study of tumour-infiltrating T cells in Burkitt lymphoma. Produced via immunoSEQ multiplex PCR; TCRdb's table is partial and in-frame only. This table holds under 5,500 clones, 80% to 90% found once. This sequence was found in a human donor with diffuse large B-cell lymphoma. Some clones in this sample may be carry-over from other donors' samples. Material: tumor tissue. The chain has TRBV5-1 and TRBJ2-1; D may be TRBD2 (7 bases). The CDR3: CASSQGGASYNEQFF. The CDR3 DNA is TGCGCCAGCAGCCAAGGGGGGGCCTCCTACAATGAGCAGTTCTTC.